The 3 T cell receptor beta chains listed next were all sequenced from one sample in a study of blood T cell repertoires in COVID-19. Profiled with immunoSEQ multiplex PCR; TCRdb holds only in-frame clones, not every one. The sample shows around 97,000 clones, 87% of them seen only once. Sequenced material: peripheral blood. The receptors were gathered from a human donor in a cohort sampled during active COVID-19.

The rearrangement links TRBV3-1 (or the pseudogene TRBV3-2) to TRBJ2-3, with 8 positions matching TRBD1. V trimming: 0 bases; J trimming: 0 bases; junction bases outside the gene matches: 2. The germline CDR1 and CDR2 sequences are LGHDT and YNNKEL (reference sequence). The CDR3 length is 16 residues. In DNA, the CDR3 is TGTGCCAGCAGCCAAGATCAGGGGGCTAGCACAGATACGCAGTATTTT. As protein: CASSQDQGASTDTQYF.

The DNA for the CDR3 is TGTGCCAGCAGTTCACCGGGACTAGCGGGCCACGGCTCCTACAATGAGCAGTTCTTC. Its translation is CASSSPGLAGHGSYNEQFF. This chain connects TRBV28 to TRBJ2-1, with 12 bases that match TRBD2. With 4 bases clipped from V and 0 bases from J, the junction kept 10 bases outside the gene matches. The CDR3 loop spans 19 amino acids. Germline V gene data show CDR1 as MDHEN and CDR2 as SYDVKM.

This chain links TRBV28 with TRBJ1-1, with D perhaps TRBD1 (5 bases). The CDR3 sequence is 14 residues long. V was shortened by 7 bases and J by 0 bases, with 12 bases between the two germline ends. The germline V gene encodes CDR1 MDHEN and CDR2 SYDVKM. CDR3 amino acids: CASIESGMNTEAFF. In nucleotides, the CDR3 is TGTGCCAGCATTGAGTCAGGGATGAACACTGAAGCTTTCTTT.